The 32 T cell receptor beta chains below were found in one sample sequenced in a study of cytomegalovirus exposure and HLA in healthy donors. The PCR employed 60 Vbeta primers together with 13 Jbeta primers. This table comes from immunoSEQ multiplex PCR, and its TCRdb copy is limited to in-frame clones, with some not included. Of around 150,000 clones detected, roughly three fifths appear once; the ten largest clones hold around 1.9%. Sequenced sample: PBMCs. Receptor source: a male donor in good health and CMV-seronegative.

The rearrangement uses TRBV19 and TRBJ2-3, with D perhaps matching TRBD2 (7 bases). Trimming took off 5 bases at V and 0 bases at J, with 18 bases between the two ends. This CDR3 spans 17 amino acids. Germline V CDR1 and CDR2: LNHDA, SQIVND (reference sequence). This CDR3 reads CASSETGGTASTDTQYF. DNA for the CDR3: TGTGCCAGTAGTGAGACGGGGGGCACCGCTAGCACAGATACGCAGTATTTT.

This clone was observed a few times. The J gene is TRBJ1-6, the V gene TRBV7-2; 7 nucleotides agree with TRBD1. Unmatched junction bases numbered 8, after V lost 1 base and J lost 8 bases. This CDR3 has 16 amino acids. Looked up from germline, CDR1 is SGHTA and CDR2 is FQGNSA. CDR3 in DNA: TGTGCCAGCAGCTTAGATCCTACAGGGGCGCATTCACCCCTCCACTTT. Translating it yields CASSLDPTGAHSPLHF.

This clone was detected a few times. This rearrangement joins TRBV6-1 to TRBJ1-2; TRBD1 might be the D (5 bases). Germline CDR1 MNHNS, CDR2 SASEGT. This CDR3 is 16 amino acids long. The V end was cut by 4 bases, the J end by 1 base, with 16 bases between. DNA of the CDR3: TGTGCCAGCAGTGGAATTTCCCTAGGGGTTAACTATGGCTACACCTTC. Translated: CASSGISLGVNYGYTF.

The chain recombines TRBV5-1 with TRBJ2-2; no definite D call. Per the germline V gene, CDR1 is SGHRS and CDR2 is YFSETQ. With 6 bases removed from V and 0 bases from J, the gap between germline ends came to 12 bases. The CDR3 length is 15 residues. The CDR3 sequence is CASTNPVANTGELFF. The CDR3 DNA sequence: TGCGCCAGCACTAATCCGGTCGCGAACACCGGGGAGCTGTTTTTT. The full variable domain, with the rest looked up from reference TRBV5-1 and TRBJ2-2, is KAGVTQTPRYLIKTRGQQVTLSCSPISGHRSVSWYQQTPGQGLQFLFEYFSETQRNKGNFPGRFSGRQFSNSRSEMNVSTLELGDSALYLCASTNPVANTGELFFGEGSRLTVL.

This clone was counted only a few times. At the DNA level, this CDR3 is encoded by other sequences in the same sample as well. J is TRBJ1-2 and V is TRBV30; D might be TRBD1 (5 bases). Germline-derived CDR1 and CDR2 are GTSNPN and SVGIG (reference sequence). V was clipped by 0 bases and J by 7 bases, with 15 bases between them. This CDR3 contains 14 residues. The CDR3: CAWSVRTKNGGYTF. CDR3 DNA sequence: TGTGCCTGGAGTGTACGGACAAAAAACGGTGGCTACACCTTC.

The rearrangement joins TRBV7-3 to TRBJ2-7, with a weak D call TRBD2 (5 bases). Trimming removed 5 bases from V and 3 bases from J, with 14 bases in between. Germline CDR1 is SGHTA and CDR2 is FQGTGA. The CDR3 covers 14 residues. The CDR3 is CASSLLGEGYEQYF. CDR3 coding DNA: TGTGCCAGCAGCCTTCTCGGAGAGGGCTACGAGCAGTACTTC.

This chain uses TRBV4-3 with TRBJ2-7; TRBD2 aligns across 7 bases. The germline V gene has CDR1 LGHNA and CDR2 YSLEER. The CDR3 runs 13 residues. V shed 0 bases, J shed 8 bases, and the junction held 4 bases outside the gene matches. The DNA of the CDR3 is TGCGCCAGCAGCCAAGATTGGGGGGGGAAGCAGTACTTC. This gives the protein CASSQDWGGKQYF.

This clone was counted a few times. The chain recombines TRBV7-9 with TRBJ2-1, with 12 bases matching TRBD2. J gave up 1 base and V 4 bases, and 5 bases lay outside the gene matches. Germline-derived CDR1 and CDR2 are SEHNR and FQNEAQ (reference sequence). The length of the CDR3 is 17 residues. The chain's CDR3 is CASSYRLAGVSYNEQFF. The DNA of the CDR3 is TGTGCCAGCAGCTACCGACTAGCGGGGGTATCCTACAATGAGCAGTTCTTC.

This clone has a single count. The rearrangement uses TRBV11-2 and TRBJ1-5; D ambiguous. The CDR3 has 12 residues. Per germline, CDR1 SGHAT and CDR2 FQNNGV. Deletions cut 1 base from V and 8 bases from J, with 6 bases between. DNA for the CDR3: TGTGCCAGCAGCTTAGTCGGGGAGCCCCAGCATTTT. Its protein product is CASSLVGEPQHF.

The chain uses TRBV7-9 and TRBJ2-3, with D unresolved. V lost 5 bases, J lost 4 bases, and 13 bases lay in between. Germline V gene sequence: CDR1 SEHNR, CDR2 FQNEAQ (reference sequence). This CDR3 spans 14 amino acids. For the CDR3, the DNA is TGTGCCAGCAGCCCTCTCTCCTATTCAGATACGCAGTATTTT. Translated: CASSPLSYSDTQYF.

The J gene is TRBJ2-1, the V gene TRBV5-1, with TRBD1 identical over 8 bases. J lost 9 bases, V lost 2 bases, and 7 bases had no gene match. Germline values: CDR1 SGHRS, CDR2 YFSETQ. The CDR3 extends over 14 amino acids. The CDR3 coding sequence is TGCGCCAGCAGCTTTCCACAGGGGGACGGTGAGCAGTTCTTC. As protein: CASSFPQGDGEQFF.

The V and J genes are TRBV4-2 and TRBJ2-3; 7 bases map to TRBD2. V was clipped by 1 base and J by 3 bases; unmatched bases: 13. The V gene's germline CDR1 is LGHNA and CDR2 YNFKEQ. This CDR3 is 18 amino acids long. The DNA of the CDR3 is TGTGCCAGCAGCCAAGCGGGGGAGGGATTAGTATGGACAGATACGCAGTATTTT. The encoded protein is CASSQAGEGLVWTDTQYF.

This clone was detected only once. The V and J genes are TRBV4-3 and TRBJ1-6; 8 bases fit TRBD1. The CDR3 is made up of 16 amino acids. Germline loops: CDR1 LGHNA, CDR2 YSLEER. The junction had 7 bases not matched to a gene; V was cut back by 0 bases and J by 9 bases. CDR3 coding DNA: TGCGCCAGCAGCCAAGAATTGGTACAGGGGGGTTCACCCCTCCACTTT. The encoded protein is CASSQELVQGGSPLHF.

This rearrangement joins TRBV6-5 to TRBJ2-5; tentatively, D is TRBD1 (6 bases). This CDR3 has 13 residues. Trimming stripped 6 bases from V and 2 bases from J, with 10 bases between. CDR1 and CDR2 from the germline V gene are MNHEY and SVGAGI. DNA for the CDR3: TGTGCCAGCAGGCGACAGGCACAAGAGACCCAGTACTTC. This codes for CASRRQAQETQYF.

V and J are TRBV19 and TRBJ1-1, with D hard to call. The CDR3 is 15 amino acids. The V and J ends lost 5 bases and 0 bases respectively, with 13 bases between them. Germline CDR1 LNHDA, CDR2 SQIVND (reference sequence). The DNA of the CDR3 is TGTGCCAGTAGTCTCACGGGGAGAATGAACACTGAAGCTTTCTTT. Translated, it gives CASSLTGRMNTEAFF.

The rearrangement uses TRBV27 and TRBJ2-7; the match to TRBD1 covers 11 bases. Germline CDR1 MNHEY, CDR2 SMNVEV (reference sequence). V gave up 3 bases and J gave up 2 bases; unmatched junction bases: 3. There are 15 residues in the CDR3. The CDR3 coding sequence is TGTGCCAGCAGTTTTACGGGACAGGGGGCCTACGAGCAGTACTTC. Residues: CASSFTGQGAYEQYF.

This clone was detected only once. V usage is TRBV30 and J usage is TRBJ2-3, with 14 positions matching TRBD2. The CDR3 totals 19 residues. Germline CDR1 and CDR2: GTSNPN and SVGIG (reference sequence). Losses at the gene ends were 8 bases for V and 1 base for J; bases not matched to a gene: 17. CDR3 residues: CARSKGLAGATPGTDTQYF. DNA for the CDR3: TGTGCCCGATCGAAGGGACTAGCGGGGGCCACCCCCGGCACAGATACGCAGTATTTT.

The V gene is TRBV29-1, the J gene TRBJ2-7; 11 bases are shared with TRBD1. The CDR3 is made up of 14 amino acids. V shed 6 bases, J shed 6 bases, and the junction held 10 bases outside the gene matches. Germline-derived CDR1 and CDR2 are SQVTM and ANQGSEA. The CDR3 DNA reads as TGCAGCGTCGGACAGGGGGCGAGGGCGTCCGAGCAGTACTTC. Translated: CSVGQGARASEQYF.

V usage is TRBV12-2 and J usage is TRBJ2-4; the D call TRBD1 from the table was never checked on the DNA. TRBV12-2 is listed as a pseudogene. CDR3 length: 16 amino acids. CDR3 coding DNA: TGTGCAAGTCGCTTAGGACAGGGGGCTGCCAAAAACATTCAGTACTTC. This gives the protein CASRLGQGAAKNIQYF.

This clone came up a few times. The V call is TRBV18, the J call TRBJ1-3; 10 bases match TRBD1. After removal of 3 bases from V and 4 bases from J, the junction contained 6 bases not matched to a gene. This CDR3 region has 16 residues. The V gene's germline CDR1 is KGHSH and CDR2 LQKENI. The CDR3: CASSPSGQGIGNTIYF. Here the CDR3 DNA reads TGTGCCAGCTCACCGTCGGGACAGGGGATAGGAAACACCATATATTTT. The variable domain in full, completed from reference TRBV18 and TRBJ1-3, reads NAGVMQNPRHLVRRRGQEARLRCSPMKGHSHVYWYRQLPEEGLKFMVYLQKENIIDESGMPKERFSAEFPKEGPSILRIQQVVRGDSAAYFCASSPSGQGIGNTIYFGEGSWLTVV.

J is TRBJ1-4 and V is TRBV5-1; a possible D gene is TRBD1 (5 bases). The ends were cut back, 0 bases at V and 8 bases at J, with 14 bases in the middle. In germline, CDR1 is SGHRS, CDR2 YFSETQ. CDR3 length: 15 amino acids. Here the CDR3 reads CASSLAKGLREKLFF. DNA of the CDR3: TGCGCCAGCAGCTTGGCCAAGGGGCTTCGCGAAAAACTGTTTTTT.

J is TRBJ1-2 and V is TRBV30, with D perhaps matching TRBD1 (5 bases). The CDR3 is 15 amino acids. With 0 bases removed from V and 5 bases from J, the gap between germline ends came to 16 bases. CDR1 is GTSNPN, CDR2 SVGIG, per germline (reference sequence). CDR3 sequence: CAWSVRGTGRYGYTF. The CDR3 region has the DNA TGTGCCTGGAGTGTACGCGGGACCGGCCGATATGGCTACACCTTC.

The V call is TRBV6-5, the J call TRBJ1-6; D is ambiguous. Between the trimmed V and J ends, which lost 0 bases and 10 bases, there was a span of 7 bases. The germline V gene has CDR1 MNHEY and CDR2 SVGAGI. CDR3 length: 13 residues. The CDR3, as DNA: TGTGCCAGCAGTTACTCTCAGGCATCACCCCTCCACTTT. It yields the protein CASSYSQASPLHF.

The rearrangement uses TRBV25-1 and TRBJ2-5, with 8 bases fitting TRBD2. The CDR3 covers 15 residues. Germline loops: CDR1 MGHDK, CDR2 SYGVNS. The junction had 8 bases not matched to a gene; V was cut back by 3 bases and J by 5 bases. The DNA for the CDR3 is TGTGCCAGCAGTGACATGGCGGGGGGCGGCGAGACCCAGTACTTC. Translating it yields CASSDMAGGGETQYF.

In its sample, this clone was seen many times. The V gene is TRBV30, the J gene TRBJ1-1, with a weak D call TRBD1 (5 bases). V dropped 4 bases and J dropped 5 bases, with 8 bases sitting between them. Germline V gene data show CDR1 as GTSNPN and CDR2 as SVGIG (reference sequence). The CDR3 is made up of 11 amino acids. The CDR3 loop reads CAWIRATEAFF. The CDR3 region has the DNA TGTGCCTGGATCAGGGCAACTGAAGCTTTCTTT. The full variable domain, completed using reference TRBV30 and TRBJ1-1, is SQTIHQWPATLVQPVGSPLSLECTVEGTSNPNLYWYRQAAGRGLQLLFYSVGIGQISSEVPQNLSASRPQDRQFILSSKKLLLSDSGFYLCAWIRATEAFFGQGTRLTVV.

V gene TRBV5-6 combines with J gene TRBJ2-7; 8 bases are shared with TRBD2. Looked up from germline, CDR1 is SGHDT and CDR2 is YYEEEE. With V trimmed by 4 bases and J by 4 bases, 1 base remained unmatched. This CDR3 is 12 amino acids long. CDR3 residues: CASSGTSYEQYF. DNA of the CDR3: TGTGCCAGCAGCGGGACTAGTTACGAGCAGTACTTC.

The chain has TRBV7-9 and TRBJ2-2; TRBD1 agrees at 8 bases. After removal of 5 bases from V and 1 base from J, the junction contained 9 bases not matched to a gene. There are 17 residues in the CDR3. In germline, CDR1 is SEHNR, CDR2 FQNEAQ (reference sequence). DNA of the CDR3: TGTGCCAGCAGCCCAGAGACAGGACAGGGGAACACCGGGGAGCTGTTTTTT. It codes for CASSPETGQGNTGELFF.

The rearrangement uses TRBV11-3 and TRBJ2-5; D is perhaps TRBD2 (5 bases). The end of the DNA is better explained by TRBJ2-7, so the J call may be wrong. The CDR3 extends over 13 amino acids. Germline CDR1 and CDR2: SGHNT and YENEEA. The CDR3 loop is CASSPGAAHEQYF. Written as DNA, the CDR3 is TGTGCCAGCAGCCCAGGAGCGGCACACGAGCAGTACTTC.

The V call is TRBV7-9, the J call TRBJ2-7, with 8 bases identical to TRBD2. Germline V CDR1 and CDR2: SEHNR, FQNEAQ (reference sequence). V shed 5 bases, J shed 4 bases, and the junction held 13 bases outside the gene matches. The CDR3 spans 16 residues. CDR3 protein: CASSPFSGLDAYEQYF. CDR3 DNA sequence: TGTGCCAGCAGCCCATTTTCGGGACTAGACGCATACGAGCAGTACTTC.

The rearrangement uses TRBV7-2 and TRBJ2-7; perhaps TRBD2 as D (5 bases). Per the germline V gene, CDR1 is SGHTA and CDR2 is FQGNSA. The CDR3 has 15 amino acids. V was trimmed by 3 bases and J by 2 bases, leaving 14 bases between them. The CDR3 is CASSFPGLIPYEQYF. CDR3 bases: TGTGCCAGCAGCTTTCCTGGACTTATCCCCTACGAGCAGTACTTC.

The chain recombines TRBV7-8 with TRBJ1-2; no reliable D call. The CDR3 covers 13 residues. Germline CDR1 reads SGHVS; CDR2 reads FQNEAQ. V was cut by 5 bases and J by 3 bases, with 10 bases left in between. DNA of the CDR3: TGTGCCAGCAGCCCCGCGGAGGACTATGGCTACACCTTC. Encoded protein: CASSPAEDYGYTF.

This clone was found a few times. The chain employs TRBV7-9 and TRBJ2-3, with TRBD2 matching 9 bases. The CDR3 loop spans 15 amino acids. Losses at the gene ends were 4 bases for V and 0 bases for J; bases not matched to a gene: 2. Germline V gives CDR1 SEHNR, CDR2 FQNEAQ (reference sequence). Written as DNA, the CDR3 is TGTGCCAGCAGCTATGGACTAGCGAGCACAGATACGCAGTATTTT. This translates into CASSYGLASTDTQYF.